The present TCR beta chain was sequenced within a study of T cell changes during pregnancy in multiple sclerosis. CDR1 is MNHEY, CDR2 SMNVEV, per germline (reference sequence). The CDR3 covers 12 residues. Trimming took off 6 bases at V and 8 bases at J, with 13 bases between the two ends. Produced via immunoSEQ multiplex PCR; TCRdb's table is partial and in-frame only. The sample holds about 87,000 clones; 93% are singletons and the top ten take around 1.4%. The source material was peripheral blood, sampled in the third trimester of pregnancy. The receptor was derived from a female donor in good health, enrolled as a control in a pregnancy study. The chain recombines TRBV27 with TRBJ1-1; D perhaps matches TRBD1 (6 bases). As DNA, the CDR3 is TGTGCCAGCAGAGGGACACTAAAAGAAGCTTTCTTT. Translation gives CASRGTLKEAFF.